Sequencing of this T cell receptor beta chain was carried out in a study of identical twins. General study findings and limits: Carriage of fewer insertions was seen in abundant cord blood beta clonotypes, whereas memory repertoires showed none.

A universal primer binding site was introduced by template switching. The final cDNA contained unique molecular identifiers. TCRdb independently ran MiXCR on the 5' RACE reads; one entry per CDR3 protein. The sample includes about 340,000 distinct CDR3 sequences, 8.5% to 10% seen only once; the top ten take approximately 9.3%. V shed 3 bases, J shed 2 bases, and the junction held 2 bases outside the gene matches. This CDR3 region has 14 residues. CDR1 and CDR2 (germline): SQVTM, ANQGSEA. This clonotype was observed a few times. Its antigen is unknown. Sequenced sample: naive T cells sorted from blood. The J gene is TRBJ2-7, the V gene TRBV29-1, with 12 bases matching TRBD2. This clonotype originated in a woman aged 50 to 60 in good health. The CDR3 loop reads CSVETSGGPYEQYF. CDR3 nucleotide sequence: TGCAGCGTTGAGACTAGCGGGGGACCCTACGAGCAGTACTTC.